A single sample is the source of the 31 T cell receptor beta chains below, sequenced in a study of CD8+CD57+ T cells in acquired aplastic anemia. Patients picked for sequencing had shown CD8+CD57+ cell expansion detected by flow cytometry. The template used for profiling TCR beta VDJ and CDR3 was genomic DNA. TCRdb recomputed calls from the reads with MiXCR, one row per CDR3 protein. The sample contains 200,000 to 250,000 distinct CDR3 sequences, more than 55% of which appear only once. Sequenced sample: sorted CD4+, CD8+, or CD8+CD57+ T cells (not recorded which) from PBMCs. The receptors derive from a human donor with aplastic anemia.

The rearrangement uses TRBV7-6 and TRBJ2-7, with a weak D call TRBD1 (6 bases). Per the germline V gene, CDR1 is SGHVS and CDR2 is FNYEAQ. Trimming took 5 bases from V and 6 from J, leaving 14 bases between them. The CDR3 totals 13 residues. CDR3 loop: CASSPPRGREQYF. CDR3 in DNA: TGTGCCAGCAGCCCGCCCAGGGGACGCGAGCAGTACTTC.

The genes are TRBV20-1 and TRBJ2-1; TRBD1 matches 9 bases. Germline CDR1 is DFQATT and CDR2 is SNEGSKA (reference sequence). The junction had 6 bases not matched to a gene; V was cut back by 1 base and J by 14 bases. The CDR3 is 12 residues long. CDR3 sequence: CSARGRGQGEFF. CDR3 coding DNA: TGCAGTGCTAGAGGAAGGGGACAGGGTGAGTTCTTC.

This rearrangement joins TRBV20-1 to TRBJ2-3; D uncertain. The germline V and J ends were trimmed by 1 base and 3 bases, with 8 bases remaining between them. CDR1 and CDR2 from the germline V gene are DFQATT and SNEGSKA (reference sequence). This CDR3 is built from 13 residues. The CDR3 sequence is CSARALDTDTQYF. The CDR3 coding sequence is TGCAGTGCTAGAGCCCTAGATACAGATACGCAGTATTTT.

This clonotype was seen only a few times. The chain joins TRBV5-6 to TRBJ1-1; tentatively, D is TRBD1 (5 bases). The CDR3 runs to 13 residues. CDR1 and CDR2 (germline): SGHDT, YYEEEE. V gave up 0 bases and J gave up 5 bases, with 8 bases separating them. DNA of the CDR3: TGTGCCAGCAGCTTGGGGGGGGTTACTGAAGCTTTCTTT. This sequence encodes CASSLGGVTEAFF.

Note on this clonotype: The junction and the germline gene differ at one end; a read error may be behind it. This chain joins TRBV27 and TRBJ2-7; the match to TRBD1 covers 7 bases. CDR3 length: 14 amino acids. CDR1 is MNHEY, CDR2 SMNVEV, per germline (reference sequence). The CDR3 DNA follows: TGTGCCAGCGGTTTTGGGACAGATGCCTACGAGCAGTACTTC. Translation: CASGFGTDAYEQYF.

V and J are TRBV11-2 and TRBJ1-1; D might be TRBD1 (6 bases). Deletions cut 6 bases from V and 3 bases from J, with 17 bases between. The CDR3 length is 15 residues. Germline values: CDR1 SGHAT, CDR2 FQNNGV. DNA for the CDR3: TGTGCCAGCAGTCTCGAGGGGGGGGCACACACTGAAGCTTTCTTT. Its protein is CASSLEGGAHTEAFF.

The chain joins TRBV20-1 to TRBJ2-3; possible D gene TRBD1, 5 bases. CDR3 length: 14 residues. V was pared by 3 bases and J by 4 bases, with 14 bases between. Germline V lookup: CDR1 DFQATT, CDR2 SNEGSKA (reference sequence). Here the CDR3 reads CSASFRARADTQYF. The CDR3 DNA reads TGCAGTGCTAGTTTCAGGGCTCGGGCAGATACGCAGTATTTT.

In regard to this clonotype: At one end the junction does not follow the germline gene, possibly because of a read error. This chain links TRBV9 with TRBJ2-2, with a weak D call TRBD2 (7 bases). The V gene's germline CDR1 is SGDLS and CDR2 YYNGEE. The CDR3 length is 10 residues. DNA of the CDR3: TGTGCCAGCAGGCCCGGGGGGCTGCTTTTT. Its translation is CASRPGGLLF. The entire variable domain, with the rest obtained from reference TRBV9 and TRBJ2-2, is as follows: DSGVTQTPKHLITATGQRVTLRCSPRSGDLSVYWYQQSLDQGLQFLIQYYNGEERAKGNILERFSAQQFPDLHSELNLSSLELGDSALYFCASRPGGLLFGEGSRLTVL.

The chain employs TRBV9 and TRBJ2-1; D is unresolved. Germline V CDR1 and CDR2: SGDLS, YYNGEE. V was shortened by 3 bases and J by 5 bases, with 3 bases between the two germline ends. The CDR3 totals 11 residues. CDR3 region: CASSGNNEQFF. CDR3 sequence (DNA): TGTGCCAGCAGCGGAAACAATGAGCAGTTCTTC.

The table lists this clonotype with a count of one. CDR3: CASSSGTGYGNTF. The CDR3 DNA follows: TGTGCCAGCAGCTCCGGGACAGGGTACGGAAACACCTTC. J is TRBJ1-2 and V is TRBV7-2; 9 bases are a match to TRBD1. This CDR3 is 13 amino acids long. In germline, CDR1 is SGHTA, CDR2 FQGNSA. V lost 4 bases, J lost 12 bases, and 9 bases stayed unmatched.

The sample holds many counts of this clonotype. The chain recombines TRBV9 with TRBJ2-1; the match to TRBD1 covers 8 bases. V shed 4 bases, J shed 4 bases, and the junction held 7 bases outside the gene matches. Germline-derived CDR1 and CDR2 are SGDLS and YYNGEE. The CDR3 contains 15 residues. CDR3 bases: TGTGCCAGCAGCACCTACGGACAGGGATACAATGAGCAGTTCTTC. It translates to CASSTYGQGYNEQFF.

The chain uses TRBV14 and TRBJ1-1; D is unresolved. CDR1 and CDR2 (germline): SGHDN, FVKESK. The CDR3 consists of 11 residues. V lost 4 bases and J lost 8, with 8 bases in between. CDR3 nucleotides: TGTGCCAGCAGCCTCCGCAGGGAAGCTTTCTTT. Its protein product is CASSLRREAFF.

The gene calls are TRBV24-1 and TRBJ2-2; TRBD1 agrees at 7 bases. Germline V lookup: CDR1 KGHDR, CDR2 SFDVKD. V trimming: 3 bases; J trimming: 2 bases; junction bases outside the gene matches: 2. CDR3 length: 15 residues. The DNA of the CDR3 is TGTGCCACCAGTGATACAGGGGTCAACACCGGGGAGCTGTTTTTT. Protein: CATSDTGVNTGELFF.

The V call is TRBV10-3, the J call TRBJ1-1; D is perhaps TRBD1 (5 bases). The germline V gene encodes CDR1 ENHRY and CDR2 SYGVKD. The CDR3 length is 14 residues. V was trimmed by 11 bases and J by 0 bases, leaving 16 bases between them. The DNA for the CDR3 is TGTGCCTCCCAAAGGGGATCCATGAACACTGAAGCTTTCTTT. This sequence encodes CASQRGSMNTEAFF.

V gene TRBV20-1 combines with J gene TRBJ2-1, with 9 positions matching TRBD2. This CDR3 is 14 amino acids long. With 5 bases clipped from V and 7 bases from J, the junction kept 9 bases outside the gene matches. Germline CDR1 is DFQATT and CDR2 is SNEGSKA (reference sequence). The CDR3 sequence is CSADPPLAGNEQFF. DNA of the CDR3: TGCAGTGCTGACCCCCCCCTAGCGGGGAATGAGCAGTTCTTC.

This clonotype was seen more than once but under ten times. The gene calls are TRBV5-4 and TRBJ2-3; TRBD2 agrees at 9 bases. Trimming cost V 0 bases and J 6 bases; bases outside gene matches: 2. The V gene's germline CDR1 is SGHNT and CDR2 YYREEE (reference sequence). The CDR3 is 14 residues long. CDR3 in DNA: TGTGCCAGCAGCTTGGATAGCGGGAGCGATACGCAGTATTTT. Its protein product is CASSLDSGSDTQYF.

The CDR3 region has the DNA TGTGCCAGCAGTGTTCAGGGGGGTGGCTACACCTTC. Protein product: CASSVQGGGYTF. The chain recombines TRBV25-1 with TRBJ1-2, with 7 nucleotides matching TRBD1. V lost 4 bases to trimming and J lost 7 bases; unmatched junction nucleotides: 3. The length of the CDR3 is 12 residues. Looked up from germline, CDR1 is MGHDK and CDR2 is SYGVNS.

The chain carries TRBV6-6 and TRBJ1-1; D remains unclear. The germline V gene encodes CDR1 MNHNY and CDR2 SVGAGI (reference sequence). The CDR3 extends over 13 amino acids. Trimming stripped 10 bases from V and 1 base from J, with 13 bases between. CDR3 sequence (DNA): TGTGCCACAGCCTTAGCTCAGAACACTGAAGCTTTCTTT. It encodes CATALAQNTEAFF.

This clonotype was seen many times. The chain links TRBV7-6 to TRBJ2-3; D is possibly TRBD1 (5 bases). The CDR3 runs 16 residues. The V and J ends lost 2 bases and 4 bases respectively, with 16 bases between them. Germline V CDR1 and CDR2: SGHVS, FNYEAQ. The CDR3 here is CASSLSLQGWADTQYF. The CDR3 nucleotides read TGTGCCAGCAGCTTATCTCTCCAGGGCTGGGCAGATACGCAGTATTTT.

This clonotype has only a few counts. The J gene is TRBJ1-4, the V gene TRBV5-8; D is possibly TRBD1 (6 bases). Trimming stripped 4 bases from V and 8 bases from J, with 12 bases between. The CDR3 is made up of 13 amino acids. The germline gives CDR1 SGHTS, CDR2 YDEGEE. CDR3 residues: CASSPYRDEKLFF. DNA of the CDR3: TGTGCCAGCAGCCCCTACAGGGACGAAAAACTGTTTTTT. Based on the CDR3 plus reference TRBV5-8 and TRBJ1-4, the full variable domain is EAGVTQSPTHLIKTRGQQATLRCSPISGHTSVYWYQQALGLGLQFLLWYDEGEERNRGNFPPRFSGRQFPNYSSELNVNALELEDSALYLCASSPYRDEKLFFGSGTQLSVL.

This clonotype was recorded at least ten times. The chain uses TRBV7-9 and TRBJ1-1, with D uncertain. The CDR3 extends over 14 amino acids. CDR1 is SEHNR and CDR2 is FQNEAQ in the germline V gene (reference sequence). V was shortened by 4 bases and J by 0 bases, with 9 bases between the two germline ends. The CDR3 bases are TGTGCCAGCAGCTCGACGGTATTGAACACTGAAGCTTTCTTT. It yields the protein CASSSTVLNTEAFF.

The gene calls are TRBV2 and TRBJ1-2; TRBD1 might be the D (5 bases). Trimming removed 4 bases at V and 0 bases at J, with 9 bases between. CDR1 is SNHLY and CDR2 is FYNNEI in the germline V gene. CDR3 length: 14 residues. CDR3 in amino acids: CASSGDSPNYGYTF. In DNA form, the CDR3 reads TGTGCCAGCAGTGGAGACAGTCCTAACTATGGCTACACCTTC.

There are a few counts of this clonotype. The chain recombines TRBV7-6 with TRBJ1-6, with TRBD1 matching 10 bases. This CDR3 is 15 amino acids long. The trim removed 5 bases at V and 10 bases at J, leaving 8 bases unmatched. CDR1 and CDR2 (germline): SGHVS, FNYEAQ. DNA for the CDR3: TGTGCCAGCAGCGATCGACAGGGGGCAGGATCACCCCTCCACTTT. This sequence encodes CASSDRQGAGSPLHF. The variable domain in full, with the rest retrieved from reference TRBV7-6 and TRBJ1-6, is GAGVSQSPRYKVTKRGQDVALRCDPISGHVSLYWYRQALGQGPEFLTYFNYEAQQDKSGLPNDRFSAERPEGSISTLTIQRTEQRDSAMYRCASSDRQGAGSPLHFGNGTRLTVT.

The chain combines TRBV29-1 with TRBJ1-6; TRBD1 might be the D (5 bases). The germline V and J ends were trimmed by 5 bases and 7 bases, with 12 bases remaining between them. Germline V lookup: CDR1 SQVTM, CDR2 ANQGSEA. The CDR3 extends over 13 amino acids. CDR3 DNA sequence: TGCAGCGTTTTGGAGGGGAGCAATTCACCCCTCCACTTT. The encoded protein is CSVLEGSNSPLHF.

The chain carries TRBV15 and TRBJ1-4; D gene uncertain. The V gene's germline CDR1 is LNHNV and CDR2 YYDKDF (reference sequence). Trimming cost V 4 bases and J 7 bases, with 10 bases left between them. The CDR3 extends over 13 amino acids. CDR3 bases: TGTGCCACCAGCACAGATAACAGTGAAAAACTGTTTTTT. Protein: CATSTDNSEKLFF. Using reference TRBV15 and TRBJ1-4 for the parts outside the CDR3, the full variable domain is DAMVIQNPRYQVTQFGKPVTLSCSQTLNHNVMYWYQQKSSQAPKLLFHYYDKDFNNEADTPDNFQSRRPNTSFCFLDIRSPGLGDTAMYLCATSTDNSEKLFFGSGTQLSVL.

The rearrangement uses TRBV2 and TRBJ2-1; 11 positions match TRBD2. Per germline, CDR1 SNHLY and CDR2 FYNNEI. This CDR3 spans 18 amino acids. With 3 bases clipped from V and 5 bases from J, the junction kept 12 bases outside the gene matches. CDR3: CASSDPTSGSGWDNEQFF. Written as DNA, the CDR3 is TGTGCCAGCAGTGACCCCACTAGCGGGAGTGGTTGGGACAATGAGCAGTTCTTC.

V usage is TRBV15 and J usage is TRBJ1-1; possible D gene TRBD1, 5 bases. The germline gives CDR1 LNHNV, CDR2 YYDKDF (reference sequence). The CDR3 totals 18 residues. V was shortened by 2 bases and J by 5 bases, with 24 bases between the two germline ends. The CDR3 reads CATSRPFPGKGSETEAFF. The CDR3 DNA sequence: TGTGCCACCAGCAGACCATTTCCGGGAAAGGGGAGTGAAACTGAAGCTTTCTTT.

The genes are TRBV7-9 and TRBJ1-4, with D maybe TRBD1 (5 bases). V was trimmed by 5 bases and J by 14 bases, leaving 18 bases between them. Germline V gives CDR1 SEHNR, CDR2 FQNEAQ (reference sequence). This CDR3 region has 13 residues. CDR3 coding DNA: TGTGCCAGCAGCCCAGACGGAAACGGGGCGCTGTTTTTT. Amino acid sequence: CASSPDGNGALFF.

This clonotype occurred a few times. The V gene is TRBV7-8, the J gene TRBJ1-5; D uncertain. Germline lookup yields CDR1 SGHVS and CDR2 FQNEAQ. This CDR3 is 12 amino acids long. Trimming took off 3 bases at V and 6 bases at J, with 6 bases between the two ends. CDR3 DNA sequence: TGTGCCAGCAGCTTGCCAGGTCAGCCCCAGCATTTT. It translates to CASSLPGQPQHF.

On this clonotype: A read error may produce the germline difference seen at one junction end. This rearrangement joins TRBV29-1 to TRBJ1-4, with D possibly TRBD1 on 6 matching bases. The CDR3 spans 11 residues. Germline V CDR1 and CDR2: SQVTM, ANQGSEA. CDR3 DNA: TGCTCGGGGGGCCTTAATGAAAAACTGTTCTTT. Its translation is CSGGLNEKLFF.

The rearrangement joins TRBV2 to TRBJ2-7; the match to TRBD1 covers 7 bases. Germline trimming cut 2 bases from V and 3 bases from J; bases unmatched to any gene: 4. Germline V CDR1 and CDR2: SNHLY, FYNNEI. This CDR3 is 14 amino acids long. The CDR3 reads CASSELGTDYEQYF. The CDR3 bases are TGTGCCAGCAGTGAATTAGGGACAGACTACGAGCAGTACTTC.